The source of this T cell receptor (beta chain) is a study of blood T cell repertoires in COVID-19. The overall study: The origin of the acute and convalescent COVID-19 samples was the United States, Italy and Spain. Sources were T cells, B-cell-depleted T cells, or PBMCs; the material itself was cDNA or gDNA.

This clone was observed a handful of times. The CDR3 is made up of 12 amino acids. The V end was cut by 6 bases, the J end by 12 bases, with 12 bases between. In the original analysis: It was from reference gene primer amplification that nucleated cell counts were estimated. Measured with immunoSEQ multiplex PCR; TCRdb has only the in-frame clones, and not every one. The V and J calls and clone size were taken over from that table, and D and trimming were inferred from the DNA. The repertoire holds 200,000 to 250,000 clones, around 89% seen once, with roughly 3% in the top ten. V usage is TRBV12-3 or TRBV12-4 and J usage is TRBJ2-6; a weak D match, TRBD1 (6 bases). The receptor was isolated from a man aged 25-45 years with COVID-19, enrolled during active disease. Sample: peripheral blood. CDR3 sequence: CASSLQGTVLTF. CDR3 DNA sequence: TGTGCCAGCAGCTTACAGGGTACCGTCCTGACTTTC.